This TCR beta chain was profiled in a study of T cell repertoires in cytomegalovirus infection. This clonotype was recorded once. Its antigen is unidentified. V was pared by 5 bases and J by 3 bases, with 6 bases between. The CDR3 consists of 12 residues. Germline values: CDR1 KGHDR, CDR2 SFDVKD. Overall study findings and caveats: HLA-C-restricted CMV clonotypes gave the most frequent clonotype in two of eight donors.

TCRdb used MiXCR to reprocess the reads, holding one entry per CDR3 protein. Of approximately 1,000,000 distinct CDR3 sequences in the sample, roughly a third are singletons; the top ten hold roughly an eighth. This chain links TRBV24-1 with TRBJ2-5; D not resolved. Sequenced material: cultured CD8+ T cells from PBMCs, taken from culture after CMV antigen stimulation. The source is a human donor in good health (CMV status not recorded). Some clones in this sample may be carry-over from other donors' samples. The CDR3 bases are TGTGCCACCAGTGGTCAGGAAGAGACCCAGTACTTC. Translation gives CATSGQEETQYF.